This T cell receptor (beta chain) was recovered during a study of blood T cell repertoires in COVID-19. Turning to the study itself: Acute-phase and convalescent COVID-19 samples originated in the United States, Italy and Spain. Sources were T cells, B-cell-depleted T cells, or PBMCs; the material itself was cDNA or gDNA.

In the source study's methods: Cell counts per sample came from amplifying reference gene primers. Method: immunoSEQ multiplex PCR; TCRdb's copy keeps in-frame clones and lacks some. That table is the source of V, J and clone size, and D and trimming were worked out from the DNA. Of about 210,000 clones listed, around 90% are singletons. After removal of 6 bases from V and 3 bases from J, the junction contained 8 bases not matched to a gene. The CDR3 has 15 residues. Germline CDR1 SEHNR, CDR2 FQNEAQ (reference sequence). This clonotype was obtained from a man between 65 and 85 years old with acute or convalescent COVID-19. This chain connects TRBV7-9 to TRBJ1-1; 9 nucleotides match TRBD1. The sequenced sample consisted of peripheral blood. CDR3 nucleotides: TGTGCCAGCAGTGATGGACAGGGGTTAGACACTGAAGCTTTCTTT. Its protein product is CASSDGQGLDTEAFF.